These 2 T cell receptor beta chains came from one sample sequenced in a study of quantifying T cell responses using KT2 cells. About the research overall: TCR alpha and beta constant-region primers primed reverse transcription of RNA.

Each cDNA got a UMI-containing oligo ligated at its 3' end. First-round PCR used approximately 4 cycles and beta primers RC1.1 and RC1.2 covering TRBC1 and TRBC2. TCRdb re-analysed the UMI-ligation and nested PCR reads in MiXCR, keeping a single row per CDR3 protein. This sample carries about 41,000 distinct CDR3 sequences, around 15% of them seen once, and the ten largest clones take over 40%. The sample taken for sequencing was PBMCs spiked with cells of the T cell clone KT2. Receptors were obtained from a human donor.

The chain recombines TRBV7-2 with TRBJ2-3; 7 bases agree with TRBD1. Germline CDR1 and CDR2: SGHTA and FQGNSA. V shed 5 bases and J 2 bases; nucleotides not matched to a gene: 7. The CDR3 covers 15 residues. The chain's CDR3 is CASSPTGYYTDTQYF. For the CDR3, the DNA is TGTGCCAGCAGCCCGACAGGGTACTACACAGATACGCAGTATTTT.

In its sample, this clonotype was seen a few times. This chain connects TRBV7-6 to TRBJ2-3; no firm D call. The CDR3 covers 13 residues. V lost 3 bases, J lost 6 bases, and 10 bases lay in between. CDR1 and CDR2 (germline): SGHVS, FNYEAQ. The CDR3 here is CASSFSEFDTQYF. As DNA, the CDR3 is TGTGCCAGCAGCTTTTCTGAGTTCGATACGCAGTATTTT.